Below are 27 T cell receptor beta chains sequenced from a single sample in a study of blood T cell repertoires in COVID-19. Some clones are missing from TCRdb's copy, which holds only in-frame ones; the method was immunoSEQ multiplex PCR. This repertoire shows under 85,000 clones, approximately 90% found once; its top ten account for roughly 5.3%. The sequenced sample consisted of peripheral blood. Source of these receptors: a woman aged 80 or older with active or convalescent COVID-19.

This clone was found many times. This chain joins TRBV6-5 and TRBJ1-4; D is possibly TRBD1 (5 bases). Trimming stripped 6 bases from V and 3 bases from J, with 14 bases between. The length of the CDR3 is 15 residues. CDR1 and CDR2 (germline): MNHEY, SVGAGI. For the CDR3, the DNA is TGTGCCAGCAGCCTAGACAGCAATGCTAATGAAAAACTGTTTTTT. It codes for CASSLDSNANEKLFF.

This chain uses TRBV2 with TRBJ2-3; TRBD2 matches 9 bases. J gave up 0 bases and V 2 bases, and 12 bases lay outside the gene matches. The CDR3 runs to 19 residues. Looked up from germline, CDR1 is SNHLY and CDR2 is FYNNEI. CDR3 protein: CASSETRGRLAASTDTQYF. CDR3 nucleotides: TGTGCCAGCAGTGAAACCAGAGGCCGACTAGCGGCTAGCACAGATACGCAGTATTTT.

The chain couples TRBV29-1 to TRBJ2-1; 10 bases map to TRBD2. Germline trimming cut 6 bases from V and 3 bases from J; bases unmatched to any gene: 8. The CDR3 runs to 15 residues. Germline CDR1 reads SQVTM; CDR2 reads ANQGSEA. This CDR3 is CSVWPSSGSYNEQFF. DNA for the CDR3: TGCAGCGTGTGGCCTTCTAGCGGGAGCTACAATGAGCAGTTCTTC.

The chain uses TRBV5-1 and TRBJ2-5; tentative D call: TRBD1 (6 bases). The germline V and J ends were trimmed by 1 base and 5 bases, with 9 bases remaining between them. Germline assignment: CDR1 SGHRS and CDR2 YFSETQ. The CDR3 sequence is 13 residues long. CDR3 DNA: TGCGCCAGCAGCTTGAGTGGGGGCGAGACCCAGTACTTC. It encodes CASSLSGGETQYF.

The chain carries TRBV5-8 and TRBJ1-2; the D gene is possibly TRBD1 (5 bases). The CDR3 loop spans 15 amino acids. In germline, CDR1 is SGHTS, CDR2 YDEGEE. Trimming removed 7 bases from V and 0 bases from J, with 16 bases in between. This CDR3 reads CASAGGGEPNYGYTF. CDR3 DNA: TGTGCCAGCGCCGGGGGAGGGGAGCCTAACTATGGCTACACCTTC.

The rearrangement joins TRBV7-9 to TRBJ2-3; a possible D gene is TRBD2 (6 bases). Germline V gives CDR1 SEHNR, CDR2 FQNEAQ (reference sequence). V was clipped by 6 bases and J by 1 base, with 11 bases between them. The CDR3 contains 14 residues. CDR3 amino acids: CASRLWEGTDTQYF. The CDR3 nucleotides are TGTGCCAGCAGACTGTGGGAGGGCACAGATACGCAGTATTTT. The entire variable domain, with the rest obtained from reference TRBV7-9 and TRBJ2-3, is as follows: DTGVSQNPRHKITKRGQNVTFRCDPISEHNRLYWYRQTLGQGPEFLTYFQNEAQLEKSRLLSDRFSAERPKGSFSTLEIQRTEQGDSAMYLCASRLWEGTDTQYFGPGTRLTVL.

The genes are TRBV7-3 and TRBJ2-5; TRBD2 matches at 8 bases. CDR1 is SGHTA and CDR2 is FQGTGA in the germline V gene. J gave up 5 bases and V 4 bases, and 6 bases lay outside the gene matches. The CDR3 is made up of 14 amino acids. The CDR3 region is CASSSGGAGETQYF. For the CDR3, the DNA is TGTGCCAGCAGCTCCGGGGGGGCCGGTGAGACCCAGTACTTC.

In this sample, this clone turned up a few times. This sequence joins TRBV11-3 and TRBJ1-5, with TRBD1 identical over 10 bases. The germline CDR1 and CDR2 sequences are SGHNT and YENEEA. The CDR3 loop spans 18 amino acids. The ends lost 4 bases at V and 1 base at J; junction bases unmatched: 10. The CDR3 sequence: CASSSPGAGQGSNQPQHF. In nucleotides, the CDR3 is TGTGCCAGCAGCTCACCGGGGGCGGGACAGGGGAGCAATCAGCCCCAGCATTTT.

This clone is termed large. This rearrangement joins TRBV7-7 to TRBJ2-1; a weak D match, TRBD2 (7 bases). Between the trimmed V and J ends, which lost 5 bases and 8 bases, there was a span of 19 bases. Germline assignment: CDR1 SSHAT and CDR2 FNYEAQ (reference sequence). The CDR3 is made up of 15 amino acids. For the CDR3, the DNA is TGTGCCAGCAGCGCTACCGGCGGGGGCTTGGATGAGCAGTTCTTC. This codes for CASSATGGGLDEQFF.

This chain links TRBV7-3 with TRBJ2-5, with TRBD2 identical over 7 bases. CDR1 and CDR2 from the germline V gene are SGHTA and FQGTGA. The ends lost 2 bases at V and 1 base at J; junction bases unmatched: 10. The CDR3 is 17 residues long. The CDR3 here is CASSLEGPGGGQETQYF. Written as DNA, the CDR3 is TGTGCCAGCAGCTTAGAAGGCCCGGGGGGAGGCCAAGAGACCCAGTACTTC.

V gene TRBV19 combines with J gene TRBJ2-3; D possibly corresponds to TRBD2 (6 bases). The CDR3 extends over 15 amino acids. CDR1 LNHDA and CDR2 SQIVND come from the germline V gene (reference sequence). Trimming cost V 3 bases and J 3 bases, with 13 bases left between them. The CDR3 loop is CASSMRGGRTDTQYF. DNA of the CDR3: TGTGCCAGTAGTATGCGGGGAGGTCGGACAGATACGCAGTATTTT.

The rearrangement uses TRBV7-2 and TRBJ2-7, with TRBD1 matching 10 bases. After removal of 3 bases from V and 6 bases from J, the junction contained 5 bases not matched to a gene. The CDR3 contains 14 residues. Germline values: CDR1 SGHTA, CDR2 FQGNSA. The CDR3 here is CASSFRQGASEQYF. The CDR3 DNA reads TGTGCCAGCAGCTTTCGACAGGGGGCTAGCGAGCAGTACTTC.

The chain uses TRBV7-2 and TRBJ2-7; the match to TRBD2 covers 7 bases. Looked up from germline, CDR1 is SGHTA and CDR2 is FQGNSA. With V trimmed by 0 bases and J by 2 bases, 1 base remained unmatched. This CDR3 has 14 amino acids. The CDR3 nucleotides read TGTGCCAGCAGCTTAGCGGGAGGGACCTACGAGCAGTACTTC. Translating gives CASSLAGGTYEQYF.

J is TRBJ2-2 and V is TRBV28; tentative D call: TRBD1 (6 bases). From germline, CDR1 is MDHEN and CDR2 SYDVKM. The length of the CDR3 is 14 residues. The CDR3 bases are TGTGCTGGGGGACAAGGGGCGAACACCGGGGAGCTGTTTTTT. It is translated as CAGGQGANTGELFF. Complete variable domain (other parts from reference TRBV28 and TRBJ2-2): DVKVTQSSRYLVKRTGEKVFLECVQDMDHENMFWYRQDPGLGLRLIYFSYDVKMKEKGDIPEGYSVSREKKERFSLILESASTNQTSMYLCAGGQGANTGELFFGEGSRLTVL.

The genes are TRBV19 and TRBJ2-1; TRBD1 aligns across 7 bases. This CDR3 contains 16 residues. Germline CDR1 is LNHDA and CDR2 is SQIVND (reference sequence). J lost 4 bases, V lost 9 bases, and 15 bases had no gene match. CDR3 sequence: CASHTGAMGHYNEQFF. CDR3 nucleotides: TGTGCCAGCCATACAGGGGCCATGGGCCATTACAATGAGCAGTTCTTC. The full variable domain, rest sourced from reference TRBV19 and TRBJ2-1, is DGGITQSPKYLFRKEGQNVTLSCEQNLNHDAMYWYRQDPGQGLRLIYYSQIVNDFQKGDIAEGYSVSREKKESFPLTVTSAQKNPTAFYLCASHTGAMGHYNEQFFGPGTRLTVL.

This sequence joins TRBV9 and TRBJ1-4; D is perhaps TRBD1 (6 bases). V was shortened by 3 bases and J by 0 bases, with 15 bases between the two germline ends. There are 17 residues in the CDR3. Germline CDR1 is SGDLS and CDR2 is YYNGEE. CDR3 nucleotide sequence: TGTGCCAGCAGCGAGGGACGACAGGCTGCAACTAATGAAAAACTGTTTTTT. It codes for CASSEGRQAATNEKLFF. The variable domain in full, completed from reference TRBV9 and TRBJ1-4, reads DSGVTQTPKHLITATGQRVTLRCSPRSGDLSVYWYQQSLDQGLQFLIQYYNGEERAKGNILERFSAQQFPDLHSELNLSSLELGDSALYFCASSEGRQAATNEKLFFGSGTQLSVL.

V is TRBV24-1 and J is TRBJ2-1; the D is unclear. Between the trimmed V and J ends, which lost 1 base and 8 bases, there was a span of 2 bases. In germline, CDR1 is KGHDR, CDR2 SFDVKD. This CDR3 has 11 amino acids. The CDR3 spells CATSDFYEQFF. The CDR3 DNA is TGTGCCACCAGTGATTTCTATGAGCAGTTCTTC.

The chain is built from TRBV7-6 and TRBJ1-3; 8 positions agree with TRBD1. Germline CDR1 and CDR2: SGHVS and FNYEAQ. V lost 10 bases and J lost 2; bases outside the gene matches: 7. The CDR3 totals 14 residues. The CDR3 loop is CATTGGWAGNTIYF. CDR3 coding DNA: TGTGCCACTACAGGGGGTTGGGCTGGAAACACCATATATTTT.

The chain has TRBV28 and TRBJ1-5, with 9 bases lining up with TRBD1. Germline V gene sequence: CDR1 MDHEN, CDR2 SYDVKM. The V segment lost 5 bases and the J segment 4 bases; nucleotides outside the gene matches: 3. This CDR3 contains 14 residues. In DNA form, the CDR3 reads TGTGCCAGCAGTCCCGGGACAGGGAATCAGCCCCAGCATTTT. It yields the protein CASSPGTGNQPQHF.

The CDR3 DNA follows: TGTGCCAGCAGTCGACCGGGGGCCTACGAGCAGTACTTC. As protein: CASSRPGAYEQYF. The rearrangement uses TRBV27 and TRBJ2-7, with a weak D call TRBD2 (6 bases). The germline gives CDR1 MNHEY, CDR2 SMNVEV (reference sequence). V lost 5 bases to trimming and J lost 2 bases, with 10 bases between them. This CDR3 comprises 13 residues.

This rearrangement joins TRBV23-1 to TRBJ2-7, with 10 bases that match TRBD1. TRBV23-1 is reported as an ORF; its role is uncertain. CDR3 size: 14 residues. The V segment lost 6 bases and the J segment 9 bases; nucleotides outside the gene matches: 11. The CDR3 loop is CASRGTGVRTGQYF. In DNA, the CDR3 is TGCGCCAGCAGGGGGACAGGGGTCCGGACGGGGCAGTACTTC.

The CDR3 reads CASSVGTGYGYGYTF. The CDR3 DNA sequence: TGTGCCAGCAGCGTAGGTACCGGGTATGGCTATGGCTACACCTTC. The chain carries TRBV9 and TRBJ1-2, with D unclear. CDR1 is SGDLS and CDR2 is YYNGEE in the germline V gene. CDR3 length: 15 residues. The V end lost 0 bases, the J end lost 4 bases, and 13 bases lay between the germline ends.

The V call is TRBV4-1, the J call TRBJ2-3; 12 nucleotides match TRBD2. Per the germline V gene, CDR1 is MGHRA and CDR2 is YSYEKL. The J segment lost 4 bases and the V segment lost 4 bases, leaving 9 bases of the junction unmatched. This CDR3 has 17 amino acids. CDR3 sequence reads: CASSPWPSGRAADTQYF. The CDR3 DNA is TGCGCCAGCAGCCCCTGGCCTAGCGGGAGGGCAGCAGATACGCAGTATTTT.

The chain couples TRBV6-7 to TRBJ2-2; TRBD1 aligns across 9 bases. TRBV6-7 is an ORF, with its function uncertain. The ends lost 5 bases at V and 2 bases at J; junction bases unmatched: 6. The CDR3 is 16 residues long. The CDR3 DNA sequence: TGTGCCAGCAGTACCCGGGACAGGGCCAACACCGGGGAGCTGTTTTTT. Its protein is CASSTRDRANTGELFF.

V gene TRBV27 combines with J gene TRBJ1-1; D ambiguous. The V end was cut by 3 bases, the J end by 1 base, with 9 bases between. This CDR3 region has 14 residues. Germline-derived CDR1 and CDR2 are MNHEY and SMNVEV (reference sequence). The CDR3 nucleotides are TGTGCCAGCAGTTTTGGGCTTCCGAACACTGAAGCTTTCTTT. It encodes CASSFGLPNTEAFF.

The CDR3 here is CASSRTGSTDTQYF. The CDR3 DNA reads as TGTGCCAGCAGCCGGACAGGGAGCACAGATACGCAGTATTTT. This chain joins TRBV7-9 and TRBJ2-3; TRBD1 matches at 8 bases. Looked up from germline, CDR1 is SEHNR and CDR2 is FQNEAQ (reference sequence). The CDR3 is 14 amino acids. V was pared by 5 bases and J by 0 bases, with 1 base of the junction left unmatched.

The J gene is TRBJ1-2, the V gene TRBV5-5; no definite D call. Germline loops: CDR1 SGHKS, CDR2 YYEKEE (reference sequence). V gave up 4 bases and J gave up 5 bases, with 9 bases separating them. The CDR3 is made up of 12 amino acids. For the CDR3, the DNA is TGTGCCAGCAGCGCCGCGGGATATGGCTACACCTTC. As protein: CASSAAGYGYTF.